The 10 T cell receptor beta chains listed next were all sequenced from one sample in a study of T cell repertoires in cytomegalovirus infection. TCRdb independently ran MiXCR on the reads; one entry per CDR3 protein. The sample records 450,000 to 650,000 distinct CDR3 sequences, around 27% being singletons. Sample: PBMCs. These receptors all come from a human donor in good health (CMV status not recorded). Some clones in this sample may be carry-over from other donors' samples.

This clonotype appeared a few times. The chain employs TRBV11-2 and TRBJ1-1; D is ambiguous. The CDR3 totals 13 residues. Trimming removed 0 bases from V and 3 bases from J, with 5 bases in between. Germline V gene lookup returns CDR1 SGHAT and CDR2 FQNNGV. The CDR3 sequence is CASSLEVDTEAFF. CDR3 coding DNA: TGTGCCAGCAGCTTAGAAGTCGACACTGAAGCTTTCTTT.

This chain connects TRBV6-5 to TRBJ2-5; 9 positions match TRBD2. Germline trimming cut 0 bases from V and 1 base from J; bases unmatched to any gene: 6. Germline CDR1 reads MNHEY; CDR2 reads SVGAGI. This CDR3 is 17 amino acids long. CDR3 protein: CASSYSRASGVQETQYF. The CDR3 DNA reads as TGTGCCAGCAGTTACTCTAGGGCTAGCGGGGTCCAAGAGACCCAGTACTTC.

This clonotype was observed a few times. A much larger clone lies a single base off, so this may be a read error. The rearrangement joins TRBV11-1 to TRBJ1-1; no firm D call. Germline V lookup: CDR1 SGHAT, CDR2 FQDESV (reference sequence). V was trimmed by 2 bases and J by 1 base, leaving 5 bases between them. This CDR3 comprises 13 residues. The CDR3 DNA is TGTGCCAGCAGCTTAAAAGAGAACACTGAAGCTTTCTTT. It is translated as CASSLKENTEAFF.

The rearrangement links TRBV7-9 to TRBJ1-5, with TRBD1 identical over 9 bases. This CDR3 comprises 16 residues. Trimming removed 1 base from V and 4 bases from J; junction bases left unmatched: 5. Germline V gives CDR1 SEHNR, CDR2 FQNEAQ (reference sequence). The CDR3 sequence: CASSLGLGTGNQPQHF. The CDR3 region has the DNA TGTGCCAGCAGCTTAGGTCTCGGGACAGGGAATCAGCCCCAGCATTTT.

The CDR3 nucleotides read TGTGCCAGCACGGGACCCGGCAGATATAGCAATCAGCCCCAGCATTTT. It translates to CASTGPGRYSNQPQHF. The genes are TRBV6-2 or TRBV6-3 and TRBJ1-5, with a tentative D call TRBD1 (5 bases). The V gene lost 7 bases and the J gene lost 0 bases, with 16 bases spanning the gap. The CDR3 is 16 amino acids. Germline CDR1 reads MNHEY; CDR2 reads SVGEGT.

This chain uses TRBV6-5 with TRBJ2-3, with TRBD2 identical over 12 bases. The J segment lost 1 base and the V segment lost 2 bases, leaving 7 bases of the junction unmatched. Germline-derived CDR1 and CDR2 are MNHEY and SVGAGI. The CDR3 length is 18 residues. DNA for the CDR3: TGTGCCAGCAGTTACCGACTAGCGGGAGCGAGGGGCACAGATACGCAGTATTTT. This sequence encodes CASSYRLAGARGTDTQYF.

This rearrangement joins TRBV5-4 to TRBJ2-5; 10 positions match TRBD1. Germline CDR1 SGHNT, CDR2 YYREEE (reference sequence). Trimming took 4 bases from V and 5 from J; bases not matched to a gene: 5. The CDR3 is 14 residues long. The CDR3 sequence: CASSRQGAVETQYF. DNA of the CDR3: TGTGCCAGCAGCCGACAGGGGGCGGTCGAGACCCAGTACTTC.

The table lists this clonotype with many counts. The chain carries TRBV7-2 and TRBJ2-5; no clear D gene. Trimming pared 5 bases from V and 1 base from J, leaving 11 bases between. Germline V lookup: CDR1 SGHTA, CDR2 FQGNSA. The CDR3 runs 14 residues. CDR3 loop: CASSAPGGQETQYF. Written as DNA, the CDR3 is TGTGCCAGCAGCGCTCCGGGTGGCCAAGAGACCCAGTACTTC.

The chain carries TRBV12-3 or TRBV12-4 and TRBJ2-7; possible D gene TRBD1, 8 bases. The CDR3 is 14 residues long. Trimming pared 6 bases from V and 6 bases from J, leaving 18 bases between. The CDR3 is CASSRGQGGTEQYV. In nucleotides, the CDR3 is TGTGCCAGCAGCAGAGGACAGGGAGGGACCGAGCAGTACGTC.

V gene TRBV4-1 combines with J gene TRBJ1-1; the D gene is possibly TRBD1 (5 bases). CDR3 length equals 16 residues. CDR1 and CDR2 from the germline V gene are MGHRA and YSYEKL. Trimming removed 4 bases from V and 2 bases from J, with 17 bases in between. CDR3 coding DNA: TGCGCCAGCAGCCGAGAACCAGGGAATACTAACACTGAAGCTTTCTTT. It is translated as CASSREPGNTNTEAFF.